The clone carrying this TCR beta chain has more than one count but fewer than ten. What it binds is not known. Then a second PCR, running roughly 7 to 11 cycles, was carried out with a sample-barcoded 5' primer and a J-beta primer mix. Each cDNA molecule carried a tag from a template-switch adaptor that contained 12 random nucleotides. A single record per CDR3 protein comes from TCRdb applying MiXCR to the 5' RACE reads. The table has some 1.5 million distinct CDR3 sequences, under 30% seen once. This record comes from a study of blood T cells in healthy people across ages. Findings and limits, study-wide: The study regarded diversity estimates from one million T cells as underestimates. The lack of PBMC sorting stopped any conclusive naive versus antigen-experienced comparison.

Trimming removed 10 bases at V and 5 bases at J, with 19 bases between. Germline V gene sequence: CDR1 SGHAT, CDR2 FQNNGV. There are 14 residues in the CDR3. The J gene is TRBJ2-3, the V gene TRBV11-2; D might be TRBD2 (5 bases). The TCR originated in a woman aged 25 to 39 in good health. Sample: blood. The CDR3 DNA reads TGTGCCACCGGAATCTTAGACCGGGGAGATACGCAGTATTTT. This sequence encodes CATGILDRGDTQYF.